The TCR beta chain described here comes from a study of cytomegalovirus exposure and HLA in healthy donors. Study-wide results and caveats: The only immune exposure information that was available was CMV serostatus.

Notes on this clone: Its antigen remains unidentified.

60 Vbeta and 13 Jbeta primers were used in PCR. Clones were sequenced by immunoSEQ multiplex PCR, and TCRdb holds only the in-frame ones, with some missing. In total, the table holds approximately 50,000 clones. This clonotype was sampled from a woman aged 40 to 50 in good health and CMV-seronegative. Sequencing used PBMCs.

CDR3 nucleotides: TGTGCCAGCAGAACCGGACAGGGAGTCTCCTACGAGCAGTACTTC. It encodes CASRTGQGVSYEQYF. The rearrangement uses TRBV6-1 and TRBJ2-7; 8 bases map to TRBD1. This CDR3 has 15 amino acids. CDR1 is MNHNS and CDR2 is SASEGT in the germline V gene. V was clipped by 6 bases and J by 0 bases; unmatched bases: 7.